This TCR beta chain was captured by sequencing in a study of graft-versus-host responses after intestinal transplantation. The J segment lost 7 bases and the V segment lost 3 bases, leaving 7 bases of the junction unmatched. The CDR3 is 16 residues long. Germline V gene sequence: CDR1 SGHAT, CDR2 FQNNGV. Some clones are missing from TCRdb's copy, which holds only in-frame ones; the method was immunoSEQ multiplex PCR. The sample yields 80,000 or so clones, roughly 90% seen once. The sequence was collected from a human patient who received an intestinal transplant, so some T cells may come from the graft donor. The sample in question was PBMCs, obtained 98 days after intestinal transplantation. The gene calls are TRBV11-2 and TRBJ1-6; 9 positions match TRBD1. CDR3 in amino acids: CASSFYGTGLNSPLHF. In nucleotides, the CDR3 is TGTGCCAGCAGCTTCTACGGGACAGGGCTAAATTCACCCCTCCACTTT.